This T cell receptor delta chain was sequenced for a study of gamma-delta chains in newborns, infants, children. Study information: Innate gammadelta T cells reportedly expand polyclonally right after birth, driven by microbial exposure, per the title.

TCRdb re-called the reads through CATT. The data show 1,500 to 2,000 delta-chain clones, with 7.6% seen just once and approximately 15% held by the top ten. Trimming removed 0 bases from V and 2 bases from J; junction bases left unmatched: 4. The CDR3 is 18 amino acids. Germline loops: CDR1 GEAIGNYY, CDR2 EKD. V gene TRDV2 combines with J gene TRDJ3, with 9 bases identical to TRDD3. Material for sequencing was blood. The TCR sequence derives from a child who was a newborn, infant or young child, either healthy, febrile or measles-vaccinated (not recorded which). CDR3 bases: TGTGCCTGTGACACCGTGGGGGATAAGACCTGGGACACCCGACAGATGTTTTTC. This encodes CACDTVGDKTWDTRQMFF.